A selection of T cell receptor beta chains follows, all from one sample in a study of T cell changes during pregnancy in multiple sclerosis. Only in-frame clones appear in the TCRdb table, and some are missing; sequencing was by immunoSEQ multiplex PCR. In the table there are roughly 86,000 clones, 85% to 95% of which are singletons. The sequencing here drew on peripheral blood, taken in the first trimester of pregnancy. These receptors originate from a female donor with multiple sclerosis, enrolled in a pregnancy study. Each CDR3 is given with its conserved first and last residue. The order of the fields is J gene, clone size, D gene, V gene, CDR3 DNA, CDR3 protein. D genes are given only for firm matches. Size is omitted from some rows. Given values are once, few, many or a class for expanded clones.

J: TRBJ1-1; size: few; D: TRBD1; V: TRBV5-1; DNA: TGCGCCAGCAGCCCTACAACAGGGGTGGGGGCTTTCTTT; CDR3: CASSPTTGVGAFF
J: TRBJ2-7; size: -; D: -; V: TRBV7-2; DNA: TGTGCCAGCAGCTTAGAGAGATCTTCCTCCTACGAGCAGTACTTC; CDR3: CASSLERSSSYEQYF
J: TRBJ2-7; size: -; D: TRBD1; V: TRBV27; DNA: TGTGCCAGCAGTCCATATGACAGGGCAGGGGAGCAGTACTTC; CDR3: CASSPYDRAGEQYF
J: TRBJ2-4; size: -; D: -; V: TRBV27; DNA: TGTGCCAGCAGAGGACTTACACTAGCCAAAAACATTCAGTACTTC; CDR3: CASRGLTLAKNIQYF
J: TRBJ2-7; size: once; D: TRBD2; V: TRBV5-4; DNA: TGTGCCAGCAGCTTGTGGACTAGCGGGAGCTTTGGGCAGTACTTC; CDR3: CASSLWTSGSFGQYF
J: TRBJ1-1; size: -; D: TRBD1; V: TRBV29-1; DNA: TGCAGCGGTTTAAGGGGGCTGGGCACTGAAGCTTTCTTT; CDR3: CSGLRGLGTEAFF
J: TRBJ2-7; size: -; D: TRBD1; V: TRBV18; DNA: TGTGCCAGCTCACCACCAGCAGGGGGTTCATCCGAGCAGTACTTC; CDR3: CASSPPAGGSSEQYF
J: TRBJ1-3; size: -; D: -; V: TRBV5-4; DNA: TGTGCCAGCAGTTGGGGCCCTCTCCCGCCTGGAAACACCATATATTTT; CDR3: CASSWGPLPPGNTIYF
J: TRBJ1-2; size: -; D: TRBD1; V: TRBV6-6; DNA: TGTGCCAGCAGTTACGCAGGGGGCGTCGGCTACACCTTC; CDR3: CASSYAGGVGYTF
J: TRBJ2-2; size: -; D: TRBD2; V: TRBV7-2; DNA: TGTGCCAGCAGCTTATTTGGGGGAGGGGCGAACACCGGGGAGCTGTTTTTT; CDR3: CASSLFGGGANTGELFF
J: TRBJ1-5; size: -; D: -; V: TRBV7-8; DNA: TGTGCCAGCAGCTACCTTTTGGGGGCGCATCAGCCCCAGCATTTT; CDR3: CASSYLLGAHQPQHF
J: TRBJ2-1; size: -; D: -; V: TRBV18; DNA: TGTGCCAGCTCACCACCGGGAGGGGCAAACAGGGAAGAGCAGTTCTTC; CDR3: CASSPPGGANREEQFF
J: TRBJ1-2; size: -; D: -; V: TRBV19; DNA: TGTGCCACCGGTGACACAGGCGACTATGGCTACACCTTC; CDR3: CATGDTGDYGYTF
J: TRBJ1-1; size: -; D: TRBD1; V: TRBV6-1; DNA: TGTGCCAGCAGTGAAGCAACAGGGGGGATTTCGAACACTGAAGCTTTCTTT; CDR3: CASSEATGGISNTEAFF
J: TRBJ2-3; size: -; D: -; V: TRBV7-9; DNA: TGTGCCAGCAGCTTAGCCCCCGCGATAAGCACAGATACGCAGTATTTT; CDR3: CASSLAPAISTDTQYF
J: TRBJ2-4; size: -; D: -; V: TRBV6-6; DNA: TGTGCCAGCAGTCACACAGGGATTCGGTACTTC; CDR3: CASSHTGIRYF
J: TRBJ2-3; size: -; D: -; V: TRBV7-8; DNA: TGTGCCAGCACTCCCCCTAGCAGAAGCACAGATACGCAGTATTTT; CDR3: CASTPPSRSTDTQYF
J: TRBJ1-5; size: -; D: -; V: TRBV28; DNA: TGTGCCAGCAGTTTAGGGGACACCCTTGATCAGCCCCAGCATTTT; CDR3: CASSLGDTLDQPQHF
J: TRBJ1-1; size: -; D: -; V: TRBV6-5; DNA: TGTGCCAGCAACCCCCGGGGAAATTCGAACACTGAAGCTTTCTTT; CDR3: CASNPRGNSNTEAFF
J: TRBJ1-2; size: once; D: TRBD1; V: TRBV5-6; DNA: TGTGCCAGCAGAAACGGGACAGGGGTTTCTGGCTACACCTTC; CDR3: CASRNGTGVSGYTF
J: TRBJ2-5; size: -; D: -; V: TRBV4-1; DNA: TGCGCCAGCAGCCAAGGGGGGGATGAGACCCAGTACTTC; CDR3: CASSQGGDETQYF
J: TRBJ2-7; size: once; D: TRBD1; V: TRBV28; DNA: TGTGCCAGCAGTATGACAGGGGGATTACTCGAGCAGTACTTC; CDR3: CASSMTGGLLEQYF
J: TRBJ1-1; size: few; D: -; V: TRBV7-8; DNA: TGTGCCAGCAGCTTGTCAGGAGGGAACACTGAAGCTTTCTTT; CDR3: CASSLSGGNTEAFF
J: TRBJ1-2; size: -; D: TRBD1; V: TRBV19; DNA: TGTGCCAGTAGTATCTACAGGGGCGCCTATGGCTACACCTTC; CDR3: CASSIYRGAYGYTF
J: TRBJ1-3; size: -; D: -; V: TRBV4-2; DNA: TGTGCCAGCAGCCAAGAAATGGGAGAAGGGCGAGGAAACACCATATATTTT; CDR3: CASSQEMGEGRGNTIYF
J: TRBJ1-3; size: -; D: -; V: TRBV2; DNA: TGTGCCAGCAGTCCCACAGGGAGCCCTGGAAACACCATATATTTT; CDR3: CASSPTGSPGNTIYF
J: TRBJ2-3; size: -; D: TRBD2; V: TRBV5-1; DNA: TGCGCCAGCAGCTTGGAATTGGCGGGAGGGCCCGGGGGCACAGATACGCAGTATTTT; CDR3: CASSLELAGGPGGTDTQYF
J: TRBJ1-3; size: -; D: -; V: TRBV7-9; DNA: TGTGCCAGCAGCTTAGTAGCCTTAGGAAACACCATATATTTT; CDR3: CASSLVALGNTIYF
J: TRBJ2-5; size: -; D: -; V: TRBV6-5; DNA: TGTGCCAGCAGTTTTCGGAGGTTCGGGGGTTACGAGACCCAGTACTTC; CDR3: CASSFRRFGGYETQYF
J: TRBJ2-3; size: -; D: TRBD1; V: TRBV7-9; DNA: TGTGCCAGCAGCTTAAGAACAGGGGCGAGTAGCACAGATACGCAGTATTTT; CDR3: CASSLRTGASSTDTQYF
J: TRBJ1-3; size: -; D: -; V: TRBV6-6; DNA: TGTGCCAGCAGTCCTTGGACTGGGGGAAACACCATATATTTT; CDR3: CASSPWTGGNTIYF
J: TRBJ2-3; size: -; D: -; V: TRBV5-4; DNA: TGTGCCAGCAGCTTGGGGGTTTCAGGGTGGCCAGGAGATACGCAGTATTTT; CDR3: CASSLGVSGWPGDTQYF
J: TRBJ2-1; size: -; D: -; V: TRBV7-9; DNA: TGTGCCAGCAGCTTAGGGGACTCTGCTGAGCAGTTCTTC; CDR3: CASSLGDSAEQFF
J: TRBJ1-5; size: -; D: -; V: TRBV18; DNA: TGTGCCAGCTCCCCGGCGGGGGGCGTTCAGCCCCAGCATTTT; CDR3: CASSPAGGVQPQHF
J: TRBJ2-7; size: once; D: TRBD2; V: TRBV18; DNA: TGTGCCAGCTCACCACTCCCCGGGACTAGCGGGAGTCAGGGCTTGTACGAGCAGTACTTC; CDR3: CASSPLPGTSGSQGLYEQYF
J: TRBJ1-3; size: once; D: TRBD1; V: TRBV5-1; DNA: TGCGCCAGCAGCTCCTACAGGGGTGGAAGCTCCGGAAACACCATATATTTT; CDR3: CASSSYRGGSSGNTIYF
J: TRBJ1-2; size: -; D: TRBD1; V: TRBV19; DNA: TGTGCCAGTGGAAAGGGACAGGGCCGCACCAACTATGGCTACACCTTC; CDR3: CASGKGQGRTNYGYTF
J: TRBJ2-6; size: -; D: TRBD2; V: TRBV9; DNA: TGTGCCAGCAGCGTAGGTCTAGCGGGGCCTTCTGGGGCCAACGTCCTGACTTTC; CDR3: CASSVGLAGPSGANVLTF
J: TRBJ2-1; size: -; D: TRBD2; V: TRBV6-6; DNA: TGTGCCAGCAGTTACTTAGCCGGGACTAGGAGTGAGCAGTTCTTC; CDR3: CASSYLAGTRSEQFF
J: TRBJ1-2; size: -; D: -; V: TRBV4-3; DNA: TGCGCCAGCAGCCAAGTAGCTGGCTATGGCTACACCTTC; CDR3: CASSQVAGYGYTF